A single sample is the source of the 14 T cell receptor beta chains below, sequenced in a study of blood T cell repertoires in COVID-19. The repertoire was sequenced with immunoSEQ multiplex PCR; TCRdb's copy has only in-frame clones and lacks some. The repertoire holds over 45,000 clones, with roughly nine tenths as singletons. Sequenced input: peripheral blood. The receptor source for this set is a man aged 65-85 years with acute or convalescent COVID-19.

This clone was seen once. The chain's CDR3 is CASSLDRTSGNTIYF. For the CDR3, the DNA is TGTGCCAGCAGCTTAGATAGGACATCTGGAAACACCATATATTTT. The rearrangement uses TRBV7-2 and TRBJ1-3; tentatively, D is TRBD1 (5 bases). In germline, CDR1 is SGHTA, CDR2 FQGNSA. The CDR3 length is 15 residues. V shed 1 base and J shed 1 base, with 8 bases lying between them.

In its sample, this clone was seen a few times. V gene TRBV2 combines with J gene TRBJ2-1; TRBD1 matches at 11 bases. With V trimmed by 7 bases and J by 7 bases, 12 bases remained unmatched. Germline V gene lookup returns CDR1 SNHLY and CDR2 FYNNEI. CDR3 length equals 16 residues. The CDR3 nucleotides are TGTGCCAGCACCCGACGCCGGGGACAGGGGGTAAATGAGCAGTTCTTC. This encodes CASTRRRGQGVNEQFF. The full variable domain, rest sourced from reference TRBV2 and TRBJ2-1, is EPEVTQTPSHQVTQMGQEVILRCVPISNHLYFYWYRQILGQKVEFLVSFYNNEISEKSEIFDDQFSVERPDGSNFTLKIRSTKLEDSAMYFCASTRRRGQGVNEQFFGPGTRLTVL.

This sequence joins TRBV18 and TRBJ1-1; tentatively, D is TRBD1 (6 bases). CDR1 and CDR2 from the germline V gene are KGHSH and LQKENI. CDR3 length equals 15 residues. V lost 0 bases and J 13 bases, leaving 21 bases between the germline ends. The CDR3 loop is CASSPPLRREGVHFF. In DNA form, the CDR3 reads TGTGCCAGCTCACCACCCCTACGGAGGGAGGGGGTGCATTTCTTT.

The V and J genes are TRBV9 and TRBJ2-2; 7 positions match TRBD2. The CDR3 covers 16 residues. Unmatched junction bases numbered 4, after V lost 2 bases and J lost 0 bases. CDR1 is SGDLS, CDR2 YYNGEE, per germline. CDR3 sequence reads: CASSVRGVTNTGELFF. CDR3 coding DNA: TGTGCCAGCAGCGTCCGGGGGGTAACGAACACCGGGGAGCTGTTTTTT. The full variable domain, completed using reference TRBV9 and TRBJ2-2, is DSGVTQTPKHLITATGQRVTLRCSPRSGDLSVYWYQQSLDQGLQFLIQYYNGEERAKGNILERFSAQQFPDLHSELNLSSLELGDSALYFCASSVRGVTNTGELFFGEGSRLTVL.

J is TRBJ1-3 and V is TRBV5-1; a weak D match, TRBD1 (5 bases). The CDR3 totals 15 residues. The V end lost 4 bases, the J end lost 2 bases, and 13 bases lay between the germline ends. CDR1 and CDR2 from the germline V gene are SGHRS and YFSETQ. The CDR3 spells CASSQTVMTGNTIYF. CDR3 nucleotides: TGCGCCAGCAGCCAGACAGTTATGACTGGAAACACCATATATTTT.

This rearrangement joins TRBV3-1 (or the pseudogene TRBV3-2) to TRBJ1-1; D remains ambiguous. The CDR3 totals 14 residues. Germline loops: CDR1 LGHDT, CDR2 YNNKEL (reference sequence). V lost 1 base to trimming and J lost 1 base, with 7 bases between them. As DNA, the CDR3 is TGTGCCAGCAGCCAAGTAGCAGAGAACACTGAAGCTTTCTTT. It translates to CASSQVAENTEAFF.

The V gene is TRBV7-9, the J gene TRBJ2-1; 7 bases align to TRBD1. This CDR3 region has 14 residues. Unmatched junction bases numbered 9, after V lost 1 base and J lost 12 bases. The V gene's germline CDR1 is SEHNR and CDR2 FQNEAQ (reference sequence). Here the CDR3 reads CASSLVGTDAGQFF. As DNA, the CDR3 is TGTGCCAGCAGCTTAGTAGGGACAGACGCCGGGCAGTTCTTC.

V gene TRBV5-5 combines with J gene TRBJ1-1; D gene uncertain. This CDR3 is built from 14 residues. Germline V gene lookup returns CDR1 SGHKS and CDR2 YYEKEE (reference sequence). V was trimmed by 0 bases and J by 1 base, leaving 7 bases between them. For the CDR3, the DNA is TGTGCCAGCAGCTTGGAGCAGGCGAACACTGAAGCTTTCTTT. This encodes CASSLEQANTEAFF.

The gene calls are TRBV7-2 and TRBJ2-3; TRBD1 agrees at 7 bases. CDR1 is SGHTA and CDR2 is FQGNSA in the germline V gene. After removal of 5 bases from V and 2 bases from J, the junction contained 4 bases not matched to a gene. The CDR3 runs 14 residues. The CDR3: CASSRDRATDTQYF. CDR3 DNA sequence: TGTGCCAGCAGCCGTGACAGGGCCACAGATACGCAGTATTTT.

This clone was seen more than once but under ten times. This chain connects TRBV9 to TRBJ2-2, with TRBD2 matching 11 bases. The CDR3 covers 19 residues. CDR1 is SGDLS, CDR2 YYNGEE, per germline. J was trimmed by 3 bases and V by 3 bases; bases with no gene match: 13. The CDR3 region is CASSAPHLAGGRYTGELFF. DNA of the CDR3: TGTGCCAGCAGCGCGCCCCACCTAGCGGGGGGACGGTACACCGGGGAGCTGTTTTTT. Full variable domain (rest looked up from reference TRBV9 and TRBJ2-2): DSGVTQTPKHLITATGQRVTLRCSPRSGDLSVYWYQQSLDQGLQFLIQYYNGEERAKGNILERFSAQQFPDLHSELNLSSLELGDSALYFCASSAPHLAGGRYTGELFFGEGSRLTVL.

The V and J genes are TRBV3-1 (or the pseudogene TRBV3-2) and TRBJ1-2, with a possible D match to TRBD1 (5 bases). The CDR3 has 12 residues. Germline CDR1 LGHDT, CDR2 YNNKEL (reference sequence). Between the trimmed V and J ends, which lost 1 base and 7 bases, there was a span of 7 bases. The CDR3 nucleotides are TGTGCCAGCAGCCAAGGGGGGGGTGGCTACACCTTC. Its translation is CASSQGGGGYTF.

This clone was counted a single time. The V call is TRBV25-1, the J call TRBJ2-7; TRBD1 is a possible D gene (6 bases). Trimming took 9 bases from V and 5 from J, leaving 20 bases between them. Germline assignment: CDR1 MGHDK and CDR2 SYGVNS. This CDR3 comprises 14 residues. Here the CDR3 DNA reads TGTGCCAGTACGGGACGAACCAAGGGGGACGAGCAGTACTTC. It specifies CASTGRTKGDEQYF.

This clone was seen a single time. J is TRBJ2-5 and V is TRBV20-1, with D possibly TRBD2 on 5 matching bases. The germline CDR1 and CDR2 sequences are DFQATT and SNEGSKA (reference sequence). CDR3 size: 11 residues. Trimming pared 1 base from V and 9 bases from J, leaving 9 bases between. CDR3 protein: CSARGRTAQYF. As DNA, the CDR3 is TGCAGTGCTAGAGGAAGGACTGCCCAGTACTTC.

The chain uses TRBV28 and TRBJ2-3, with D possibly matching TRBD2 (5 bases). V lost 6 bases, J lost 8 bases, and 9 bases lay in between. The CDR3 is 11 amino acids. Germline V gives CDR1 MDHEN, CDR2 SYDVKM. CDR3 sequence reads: CASSTRGTQYF. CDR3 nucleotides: TGTGCCAGCAGCACCCGGGGTACGCAGTATTTT. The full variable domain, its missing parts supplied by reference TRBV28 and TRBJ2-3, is DVKVTQSSRYLVKRTGEKVFLECVQDMDHENMFWYRQDPGLGLRLIYFSYDVKMKEKGDIPEGYSVSREKKERFSLILESASTNQTSMYLCASSTRGTQYFGPGTRLTVL.